This TCR beta chain appears in the sequencing data of a study of OX40 agonist ivuxolimab in advanced cancers. Study-level information: A mean age of approximately 64 years, range 23 to 79, was recorded, and roughly 83% were male.

The CDR3 consists of 14 residues. CDR1 is SQVTM and CDR2 is ANQGSEA in the germline V gene. The ends were cut back, 4 bases at V and 0 bases at J, with 11 bases in the middle. As to this clone: As yet, its antigen is unknown.

The data were produced by immunoSEQ multiplex PCR, yet TCRdb's version contains in-frame clones alone and is incomplete. The sample shows 50,000 to 65,000 clones, approximately 78% of them seen only once. Findings and caveats of the study: Patients with a partial response at 0.1-3.0 mg/kg had among the lowest clonal expansion.

The receptor comes from an adult with an advanced solid tumor such as melanoma, head and neck, liver or kidney cancer. The V and J genes are TRBV29-1 and TRBJ2-3; D perhaps matches TRBD2 (6 bases). The specimen comprised CD4+ or CD8+ T cells sorted from blood, sampled in a trial of the OX40 agonist ivuxolimab. The CDR3 region is CSVGRATSTDTQYF. The CDR3 nucleotides are TGCAGCGTTGGGAGGGCCACTAGCACAGATACGCAGTATTTT.